This T cell receptor (beta chain) emerged from a study of blood T cell repertoires in COVID-19. Study-level information: The United States, Italy and Spain were the sources of the acute and convalescent COVID-19 samples. T cells, B-cell-depleted T cells, or PBMCs supplied cDNA or gDNA.

Authors' methods: Estimation of nucleated cell counts was performed using reference gene primer amplification. The method was immunoSEQ multiplex PCR; TCRdb's version includes in-frame clones alone and lacks a portion of them. D and trimming were read from the DNA, whereas the V and J calls and clone size are those reported in that table. The repertoire holds around 88,000 clones, over 75% seen once, with 2.9% in the top ten. The CDR3 has 15 residues. J gave up 7 bases and V 2 bases, and 5 bases lay outside the gene matches. Germline V lookup: CDR1 LNHDA, CDR2 SQIVND (reference sequence). Sample: peripheral blood. The chain joins TRBV19 to TRBJ2-1, with TRBD2 matching over 10 bases. The sequence came from a woman aged 80 or over with acute or convalescent COVID-19. CDR3 in amino acids: CASSILAGEGNEQFF. The CDR3 nucleotides are TGTGCCAGTAGTATACTAGCGGGAGAGGGAAATGAGCAGTTCTTC.